The text below deals with one TCR beta chain. The germline CDR1 and CDR2 sequences are WSHSY and SAAADI. The germline V and J ends were trimmed by 0 bases and 7 bases, with 9 bases remaining between them. This CDR3 is 13 amino acids long. The data belong to a study of memory CD8 T cells in hepatitis C reinfection. On the study more broadly: A positive HCV RNA test after two negatives ≥60 days apart defined reinfection.

The sample's time point: pre-reinfection, 55 to 20 weeks before reinfection detection. No in vitro expansion preceded TCR sequencing of the sorted cells. At all three reinfection time points, viable CD3+ CD8+ CD45RO- cells from two donors served as controls. Profiled with immunoSEQ multiplex PCR; TCRdb holds only in-frame clones, not every one. The sample carries tens of thousands of clones, about nine tenths recorded once. The chain employs TRBV10-2 and TRBJ2-5; tentative D call: TRBD1 (5 bases). The TCR comes from a man younger than 35 with hepatitis C virus infection. Sample: naive CD8+ T cells sorted from blood. The CDR3 is CASSESDTGTQYF. The CDR3 nucleotides read TGCGCCAGCAGTGAGTCTGACACAGGGACCCAGTACTTC.